This T cell receptor beta chain is from a study of cytomegalovirus exposure and HLA in healthy donors. Study-wide points: In a later analysis, donors in an Asian-associated ancestry cluster reportedly had fewer N-insertions in productive TCRs than the cohort mean. The study found most TCR sequences rare, yet found some public TCRs in many donors. Further analysis, carried out later, found HLA-associated TCR beta chains more clonally expanded than equally common other chains. In a later analysis, several top co-occurrence clusters appeared linked to parvovirus B19, influenza, CMV and Epstein-Barr virus.

Looked up from germline, CDR1 is KGHSH and CDR2 is LQKENI. The CDR3 extends over 14 amino acids. The germline V and J ends were trimmed by 5 bases and 2 bases, with 12 bases remaining between them. A word on this clone: Its antigen is not known.

Use of 60 Vbeta and 13 Jbeta primers characterized the PCR. Clones were sequenced by immunoSEQ multiplex PCR, and TCRdb holds only the in-frame ones, with some missing. The table lists tens of thousands of clones. The specimen sequenced was PBMCs. The receptor was isolated from a female donor in good health and CMV-seropositive. The chain joins TRBV18 to TRBJ2-5; possibly TRBD2 for D (6 bases). The CDR3 bases are TGTGCCAGCTCAGATTTTGGACTACAAGAGACCCAGTACTTC. Residues: CASSDFGLQETQYF.